Presented here are 10 T cell receptor beta chains from one specimen sequenced in a study of regulatory and conventional T cells in RAG deficiency. Sequenced by immunoSEQ multiplex PCR; TCRdb stores in-frame clones only, minus some. The table lists approximately 48,000 clones, around 90% of them singletons. Blood CD4+ CD25-low CD127-high conventional T cells supplied the genomic DNA template. These data also featured in a second study, about regulatory T cells. That work contributes: Amplification used 52 TRBV primers and 13 TRBJ primers.

Sequenced input: CD4+ effector T cells sorted from blood. The receptors come from a human donor in good health.

The genes are TRBV11-1 and TRBJ2-7; no clear D. This CDR3 is 15 amino acids long. The germline gives CDR1 SGHAT, CDR2 FQDESV (reference sequence). The germline V and J ends were trimmed by 1 base and 0 bases, with 10 bases remaining between them. CDR3 in amino acids: CASSLDKASSYEQYF. The DNA for the CDR3 is TGTGCCAGCAGCTTAGATAAGGCTAGCTCCTACGAGCAGTACTTC.

This CDR3 is CASSPRDNHQATQYF. CDR3 sequence (DNA): TGCGCCAGCAGCCCCCGGGACAATCACCAGGCGACCCAGTACTTC. The chain recombines TRBV5-1 with TRBJ2-5, with D perhaps TRBD1 (6 bases). V was pared by 4 bases and J by 7 bases, with 20 bases between. The CDR3 is 15 amino acids. CDR1 is SGHRS, CDR2 YFSETQ, per germline.

The chain uses TRBV4-2 and TRBJ2-3, with 13 bases aligning to TRBD2. V was pared by 4 bases and J by 4 bases, with 8 bases of the junction left unmatched. CDR1 and CDR2 from the germline V gene are LGHNA and YNFKEQ. The CDR3 is 17 amino acids. The CDR3 loop reads CASSPTGLAGAPDTQYF. CDR3 sequence (DNA): TGTGCCAGCAGCCCCACAGGACTAGCGGGAGCTCCAGATACGCAGTATTTT.

The chain employs TRBV6-5 and TRBJ1-3; unclear D gene. Germline CDR1 and CDR2: MNHEY and SVGAGI. Between the trimmed V and J ends, which lost 7 bases and 0 bases, there was a span of 13 bases. There are 15 residues in the CDR3. CDR3 loop: CASISPLSSGNTIYF. CDR3 in DNA: TGTGCCAGCATTTCCCCACTGAGCTCTGGAAACACCATATATTTT.

The chain uses TRBV4-2 and TRBJ2-3, with TRBD2 identical over 11 bases. The CDR3 extends over 17 amino acids. CDR1 and CDR2 from the germline V gene are LGHNA and YNFKEQ. V was clipped by 2 bases and J by 2 bases; unmatched bases: 6. CDR3 sequence (DNA): TGTGCCAGCAGCCAAACCTTAGCGGGGGGGTACACAGATACGCAGTATTTT. Translated: CASSQTLAGGYTDTQYF.

The chain combines TRBV7-9 with TRBJ1-4; the D gene is possibly TRBD1 (5 bases). From germline, CDR1 is SEHNR and CDR2 FQNEAQ (reference sequence). With 4 bases removed from V and 11 bases from J, the gap between germline ends came to 11 bases. The CDR3 is 12 amino acids. CDR3 amino acids: CASSSGALKLFF. The CDR3 DNA reads TGTGCCAGCAGCTCTGGGGCGTTGAAACTGTTTTTT.

The V call is TRBV2, the J call TRBJ1-5; 7 bases agree with TRBD1. V was pared by 7 bases and J by 4 bases, with 10 bases of the junction left unmatched. The CDR3 length is 15 residues. CDR1 SNHLY and CDR2 FYNNEI come from the germline V gene. DNA of the CDR3: TGTGCCAGCACAGGGGGTCGTACCCTTAATCAGCCCCAGCATTTT. It translates to CASTGGRTLNQPQHF.

V is TRBV30 and J is TRBJ1-2, with a possible D match to TRBD1 (6 bases). The germline gives CDR1 GTSNPN, CDR2 SVGIG (reference sequence). The V end was cut by 1 base, the J end by 1 base, with 13 bases between. There are 15 residues in the CDR3. In nucleotides, the CDR3 is TGTGCCTGGAGTGAAATGTCAGGGGTTAACTATGGCTACACCTTC. The encoded protein is CAWSEMSGVNYGYTF. Variable domain in full (rest from reference TRBV30 and TRBJ1-2): SQTIHQWPATLVQPVGSPLSLECTVEGTSNPNLYWYRQAAGRGLQLLFYSVGIGQISSEVPQNLSASRPQDRQFILSSKKLLLSDSGFYLCAWSEMSGVNYGYTFGSGTRLTVV.

The chain employs TRBV18 and TRBJ2-7; 8 nucleotides match TRBD1. CDR1 is KGHSH and CDR2 is LQKENI in the germline V gene. This CDR3 is 15 amino acids long. J was trimmed by 1 base and V by 3 bases; bases with no gene match: 5. The CDR3 loop is CASSPSTGGSYEQYF. For the CDR3, the DNA is TGTGCCAGCTCACCCTCCACAGGGGGATCCTACGAGCAGTACTTC. Full variable domain (outside the CDR3, taken from reference TRBV18 and TRBJ2-7): NAGVMQNPRHLVRRRGQEARLRCSPMKGHSHVYWYRQLPEEGLKFMVYLQKENIIDESGMPKERFSAEFPKEGPSILRIQQVVRGDSAAYFCASSPSTGGSYEQYFGPGTRLTVT.

The chain combines TRBV19 with TRBJ2-3, with D unresolved. The CDR3 loop spans 15 amino acids. The germline V and J ends were trimmed by 1 base and 3 bases, with 11 bases remaining between them. Germline-derived CDR1 and CDR2 are LNHDA and SQIVND (reference sequence). CDR3 amino acids: CASSIGGGETDTQYF. DNA of the CDR3: TGTGCCAGTAGTATAGGTGGCGGAGAAACAGATACGCAGTATTTT.